This T cell receptor (beta chain) was identified during a study of T-cell memory formation after mild COVID-19. Study context: TCR clustering was largely donor specific. General study results and limits: Cross-reactive memory seemingly joined, as some responding clones were found in pre-infection memory.

The TCR alpha and TCR beta cDNA libraries, bearing sample barcodes and UMIs, were generated by 5'RACE using constant-segment primers. From the 5' RACE reads, TCRdb called clonotypes with MiXCR, one entry per CDR3 protein. The data show 340,000 or so distinct CDR3 sequences, under 15% seen once. In the case of this clonotype: The antigen is unknown.

The CDR3 is made up of 10 amino acids. Germline V CDR1 and CDR2: MNHNY, SVGAGI (reference sequence). V was cut by 8 bases and J by 7 bases, with 8 bases left in between. The sequence was obtained from a man aged 18 to 30 who had mild COVID-19 (a few samples of this study predate the infection). Cell type and time point are not known. The rearrangement uses TRBV6-6 and TRBJ1-2; D is ambiguous. Sequences were obtained from PBMCs or a T cell subset sorted from them (not recorded which). Here the CDR3 reads CASAGGGYTF. CDR3 nucleotide sequence: TGTGCCAGCGCGGGAGGTGGCTACACCTTC.